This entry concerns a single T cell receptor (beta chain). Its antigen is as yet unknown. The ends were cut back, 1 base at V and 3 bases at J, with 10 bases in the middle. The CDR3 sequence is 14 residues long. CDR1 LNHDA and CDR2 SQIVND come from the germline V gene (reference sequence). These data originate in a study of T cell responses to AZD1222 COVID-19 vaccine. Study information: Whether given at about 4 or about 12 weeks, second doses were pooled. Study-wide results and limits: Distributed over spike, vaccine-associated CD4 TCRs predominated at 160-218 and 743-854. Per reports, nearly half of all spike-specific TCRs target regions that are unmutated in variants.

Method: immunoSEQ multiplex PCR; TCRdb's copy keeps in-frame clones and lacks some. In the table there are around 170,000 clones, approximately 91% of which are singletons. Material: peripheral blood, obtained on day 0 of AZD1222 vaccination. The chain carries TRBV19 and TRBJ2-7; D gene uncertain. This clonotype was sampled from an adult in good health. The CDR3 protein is CASSIALVNYEQYF. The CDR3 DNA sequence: TGTGCCAGTAGTATAGCGCTAGTCAACTACGAGCAGTACTTC.